This T cell receptor (beta chain) emerged from a study of blood T cell repertoires in COVID-19. The germline CDR1 and CDR2 sequences are MNHEY and SMNVEV (reference sequence). Trimming left V 3 bases short and J 5 bases short, with 16 bases between. The CDR3 is 15 residues long. The method was immunoSEQ multiplex PCR; TCRdb's version includes in-frame clones alone and lacks a portion of them. This sample yields 70,000 to 80,000 clones, of which 87% are seen a single time; 5% to 8% belongs to the top ten. This sequence joins TRBV27 and TRBJ1-2, with a possible D match to TRBD1 (5 bases). The sequence was collected from a woman aged 50 to 60 with acute or convalescent COVID-19. The sequenced sample was peripheral blood. For the CDR3, the DNA is TGTGCCAGCAGTTTCCAAGCGTTAGGGGTTTATGGCTACACCTTC. This gives the protein CASSFQALGVYGYTF.